This TCR beta chain was sequenced for a study of cytomegalovirus exposure and HLA in healthy donors. Study at large: In an early release, HLA-typed donors contributed 77 million or so unique TCR sequences.

In the PCR, 60 Vbeta and 13 Jbeta primers were used. Some clones are missing from TCRdb's copy, which holds only in-frame ones; the method was immunoSEQ multiplex PCR. The table has roughly 130,000 clones, 80% seen once; the top ten hold roughly 5.7%. This clone was counted between two and nine times. The ends lost 0 bases at V and 4 bases at J; junction bases unmatched: 4. This CDR3 contains 15 residues. Germline V gene sequence: CDR1 MNHEY, CDR2 SVGAGI. This clonotype originated in a man aged 25-40 years in good health and CMV-seronegative. V is TRBV6-5 and J is TRBJ2-7; 9 nucleotides agree with TRBD1. The sequenced sample consisted of PBMCs. The CDR3 loop is CASSYSRQGVYEQYF. The CDR3 DNA follows: TGTGCCAGCAGTTACTCCAGACAGGGGGTATACGAGCAGTACTTC.